Given below is one T cell receptor (beta chain) in context. The protocol was immunoSEQ multiplex PCR, while the TCRdb copy is restricted to in-frame clones and leaves out a portion. The sample yields fewer than 90,000 clones, around 90% seen once. The CDR3 extends over 12 amino acids. Germline lookup yields CDR1 SGHNT and CDR2 YYREEE (reference sequence). The V gene lost 2 bases and the J gene lost 3 bases, with 6 bases spanning the gap. This entry is derived from a study of blood T cell repertoires in COVID-19. Study summary: Samples representing acute and convalescent COVID-19 were sourced from the United States, Italy and Spain.

This clonotype originated in a human donor in a cohort sampled during active COVID-19. The J gene is TRBJ2-7, the V gene TRBV5-4; tentatively, D is TRBD1 (6 bases). The sample consisted of peripheral blood. DNA for the CDR3: TGTGCCAGCAGCTTAGGGGGCTACGAGCAGTACTTC. This codes for CASSLGGYEQYF.